This TCR delta chain originates from a study of Vδ1+ human thymocytes (dated by TCRdb to the late 2010s). At the level of the whole study: mRNA-level TRG and TRD CDR3 repertoires of highly purified Vdelta1+ thymocytes from young children were characterised as a data resource. The multiplex-based CDR3 amplicon strategy had previously been validated against 5'RACE-based CDR3 amplicon generation methods.

The table lists this clone with a few counts. No cognate antigen has been identified for it. No quality values exist for individual bases; no much larger clone is one base distant. What the work shows at the level of the full study, not this receptor alone: Although sort purity was high, approximately 20% of thymic TRD sequences were Vdelta2 (with a few Vdelta3), in contrast to the peripheral blood Vdelta1+ controls. Many TRG clonotypes were shared between donors (up to about 6.9x10^3), whereas TRD repertoires were essentially private (max roughly 120 shared). Unlike the oligoclonal repertoires in peripheral blood, the thymic TRG and TRD repertoires appeared highly polyclonal, with Gaussian CDR3 length distributions. The use of highly purified populations and single-cell validation was advised by the authors, since misinterpretation of bulk repertoire data could be caused by unexpected Vdelta2 sequences. Because no clustering by age or sex was observed, donors were not stratified by these variables in the analyses.

Including cysteine and phenylalanine, the CDR3 has 22 amino acids. Left in the record is the CDR3 DNA by itself, 66 bases read in frame from the first base. V ends up 1 base short and J 0 bases short, with an unmatched junction base count of 21. CDR1 and CDR2, per the germline V gene, are TSWWSYY and QGS. RNA extraction was carried out with the RNeasy mini kit, and reverse transcription was then done using Superscript III. CDR3 amplicons were generated by multiplex PCR with pooled V-gene forward primers and a constant-region reverse primer carrying Illumina adaptor overhangs. After gel purification, the amplicons were indexed with Nextera index primers over eight extra PCR cycles and then purified using AMPure XP beads. Sequencing of the libraries was done on an Illumina MiSeq using paired-end 250 bp reads, dual indexing and a roughly 19% PhiX spike-in. The authors' analysis ran thus. Read quality was checked with FastQC, and TRG read pairs were merged using ea-utils fastq-join. Annotation of sequences was performed with IMGT/HighV-QUEST, only productive sequences with unambiguous V-gene assignment were retained, and clonotypes were defined by identical CDR3 sequence. For downstream analysis, the tools were VDJtools 1.1.1, tcR 2.2.3, Treemap and vegan Shannon diversity in R 3.4.4. For TCRdb, the public reads were processed anew by CATT, and duplicate DNA sequences were folded into one row. TCRdb's processing, not the study's, gives the V and J calls here. The sample includes about 55,000 delta-chain clones, with less than 20% observed a single time. The ten largest clones add up to under 0.55% of the sample.

Thymic samples were depleted of alphabeta T cells, then CD3+ TCRVdelta1+ TCRVdelta2- thymocytes were FACS-sorted. The purity of the sorted Vdelta1+ thymocytes was between 98% and 99.6%. The thymic specimens were obtained from seven or eight paediatric patients who were undergoing corrective cardiac surgery and ranged in age from roughly 5 days to 17 months. Thymic tissue was dispersed, and mononuclear cells were isolated on a Histopaque-1077 density gradient. Staining used anti-TCRVdelta1 clone TS8.2, anti-TCRVdelta2 clone B6, anti-CD3 clone HIT3a and anti-TCRalphabeta clone IP26 antibodies. This receptor was taken from a boy under two years old who had congenital heart surgery. Sequenced material: Vdelta1+ gamma-delta thymocytes from the thymus. The cell subset or site label, as the study defines it: FACS-sorted CD3+ TCRalphabeta- TCRVdelta1+ TCRVdelta2- thymocytes. The V gene is TRDV1 and the J gene is TRDJ1; TRDD3 lines up with 9 middle nucleotides. The DNA is as follows: TGTGCTCTTGGGGAACGGCTCCCTACCGCCTGGGGGATTGGTGGGAACACCGATAAACTCATCTTT. The resulting protein is CALGERLPTAWGIGGNTDKLIF.